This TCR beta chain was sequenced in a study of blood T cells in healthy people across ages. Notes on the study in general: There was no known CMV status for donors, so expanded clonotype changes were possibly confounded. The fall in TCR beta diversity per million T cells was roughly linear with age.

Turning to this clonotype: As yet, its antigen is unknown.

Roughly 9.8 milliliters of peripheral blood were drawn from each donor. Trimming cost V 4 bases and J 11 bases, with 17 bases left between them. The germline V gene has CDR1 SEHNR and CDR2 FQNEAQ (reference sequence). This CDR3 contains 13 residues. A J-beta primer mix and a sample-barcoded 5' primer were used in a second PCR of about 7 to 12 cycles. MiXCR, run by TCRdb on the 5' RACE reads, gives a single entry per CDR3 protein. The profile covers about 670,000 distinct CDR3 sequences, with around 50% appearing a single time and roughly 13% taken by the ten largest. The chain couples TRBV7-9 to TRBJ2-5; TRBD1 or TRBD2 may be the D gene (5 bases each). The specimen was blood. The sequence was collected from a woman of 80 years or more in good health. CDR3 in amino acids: CASSSRDHRGQYF. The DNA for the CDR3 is TGTGCCAGCAGCTCTCGGGACCATCGTGGGCAGTACTTC.